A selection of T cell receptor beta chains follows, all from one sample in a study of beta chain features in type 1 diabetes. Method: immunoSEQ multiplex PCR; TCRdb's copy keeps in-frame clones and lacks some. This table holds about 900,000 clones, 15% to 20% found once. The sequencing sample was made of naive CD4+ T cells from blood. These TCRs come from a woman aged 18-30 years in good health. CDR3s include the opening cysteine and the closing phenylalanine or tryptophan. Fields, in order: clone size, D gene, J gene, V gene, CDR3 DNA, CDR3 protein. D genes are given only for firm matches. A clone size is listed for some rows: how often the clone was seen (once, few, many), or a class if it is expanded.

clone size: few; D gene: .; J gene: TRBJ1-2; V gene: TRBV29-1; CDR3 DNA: TGCAGCGTCCCGGGTCCTAACTATGGCTACACCTTC; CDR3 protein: CSVPGPNYGYTF
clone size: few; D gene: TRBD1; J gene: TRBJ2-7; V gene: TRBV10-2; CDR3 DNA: TGCGCCAGCAGTGGGACCACAGGGGTCTACTCCTACGAGCAGTACTTC; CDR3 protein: CASSGTTGVYSYEQYF
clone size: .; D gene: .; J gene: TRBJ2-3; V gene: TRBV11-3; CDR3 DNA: TGTGCCAGCAGCTTGGACGCCCTCAGCACAGATACGCAGTATTTT; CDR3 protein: CASSLDALSTDTQYF
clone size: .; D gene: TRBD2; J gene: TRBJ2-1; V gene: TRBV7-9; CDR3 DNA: TGTGCCAGCAGTAGGAGACTAGCGGTCAATGAGCAGTTCTTC; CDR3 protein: CASSRRLAVNEQFF
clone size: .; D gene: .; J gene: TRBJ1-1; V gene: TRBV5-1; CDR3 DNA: TGCGCCAGCAGCTTGAGAGGGAACACTGAAGCTTTCTTT; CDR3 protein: CASSLRGNTEAFF
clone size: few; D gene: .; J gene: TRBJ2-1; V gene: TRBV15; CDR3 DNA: TGTGCCACCAGCAGGGTTAGGACAGCCGTTTACAATGAGCAGTTCTTC; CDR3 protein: CATSRVRTAVYNEQFF
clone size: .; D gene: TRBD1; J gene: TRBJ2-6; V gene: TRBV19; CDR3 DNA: TGTGCCAGTAGTTACCCCCCGGGGACAGGGGTATCTGGGGCCAACGTCCTGACTTTC; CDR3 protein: CASSYPPGTGVSGANVLTF
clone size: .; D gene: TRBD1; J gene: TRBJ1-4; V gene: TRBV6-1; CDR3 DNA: TGTGCCAGCAGTGGACCGGGACAGGCTTTTATGGGTGAAAAACTGTTTTTT; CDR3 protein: CASSGPGQAFMGEKLFF
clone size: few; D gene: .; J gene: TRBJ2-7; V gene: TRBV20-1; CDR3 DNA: TGCAGTGCAAACGATTACGAGCAGTACTTC; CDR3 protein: CSANDYEQYF
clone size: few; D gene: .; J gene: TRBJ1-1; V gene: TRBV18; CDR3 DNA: TGTGCCAGCTCATCCAGCAAGAGTGCAACGAACACTGAAGCTTTCTTT; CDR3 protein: CASSSSKSATNTEAFF
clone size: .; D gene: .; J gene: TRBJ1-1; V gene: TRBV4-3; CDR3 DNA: TGCGCCAGCAGCCAAGCAATGAACACTGAAGCTTTCTTT; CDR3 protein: CASSQAMNTEAFF
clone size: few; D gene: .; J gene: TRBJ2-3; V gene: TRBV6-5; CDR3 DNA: TGTGCCAGCAGTCACGGGGGATCGCAGTATTTT; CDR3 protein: CASSHGGSQYF
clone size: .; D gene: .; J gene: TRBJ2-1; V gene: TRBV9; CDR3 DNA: TGTGCCAGCAGCGTAGGAGGGTCCTACAATGAGCAGTTCTTC; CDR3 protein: CASSVGGSYNEQFF
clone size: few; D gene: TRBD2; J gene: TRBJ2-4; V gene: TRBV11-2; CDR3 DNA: TGTGCCAGCAGCCCAGGGACTAGCGCCCTGAGGTACTTC; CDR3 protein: CASSPGTSALRYF